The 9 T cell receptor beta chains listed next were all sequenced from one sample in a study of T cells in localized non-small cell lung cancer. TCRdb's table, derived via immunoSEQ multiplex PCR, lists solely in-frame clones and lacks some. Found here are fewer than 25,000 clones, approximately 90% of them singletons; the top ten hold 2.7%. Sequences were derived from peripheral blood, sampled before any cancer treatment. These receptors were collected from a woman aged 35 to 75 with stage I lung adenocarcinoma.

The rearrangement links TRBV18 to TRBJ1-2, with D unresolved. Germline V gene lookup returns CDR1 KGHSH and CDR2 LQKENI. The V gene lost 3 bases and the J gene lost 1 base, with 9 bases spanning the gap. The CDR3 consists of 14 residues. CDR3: CASSPAILNYGYTF. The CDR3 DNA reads TGTGCCAGCTCACCGGCAATACTTAACTATGGCTACACCTTC.

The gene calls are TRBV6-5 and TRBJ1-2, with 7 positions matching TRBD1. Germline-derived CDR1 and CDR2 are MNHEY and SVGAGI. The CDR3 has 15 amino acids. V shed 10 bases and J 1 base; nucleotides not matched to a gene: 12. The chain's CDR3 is CATRGEGTLNYGYTF. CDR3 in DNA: TGTGCCACCAGGGGGGAGGGAACCCTTAACTATGGCTACACCTTC.

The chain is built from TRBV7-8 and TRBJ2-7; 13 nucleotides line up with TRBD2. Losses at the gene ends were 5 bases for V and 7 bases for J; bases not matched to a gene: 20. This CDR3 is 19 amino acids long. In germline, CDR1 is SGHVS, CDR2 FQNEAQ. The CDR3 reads CASSRPTSGRAEGPREQYF. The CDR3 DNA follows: TGTGCCAGCAGCCGGCCAACTAGCGGGAGGGCCGAGGGGCCTCGGGAGCAGTACTTC. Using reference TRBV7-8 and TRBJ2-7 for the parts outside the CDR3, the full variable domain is GAGVSQSPRYKVAKRGQDVALRCDPISGHVSLFWYQQALGQGPEFLTYFQNEAQLDKSGLPSDRFFAERPEGSVSTLKIQRTQQEDSAVYLCASSRPTSGRAEGPREQYFGPGTRLTVT.

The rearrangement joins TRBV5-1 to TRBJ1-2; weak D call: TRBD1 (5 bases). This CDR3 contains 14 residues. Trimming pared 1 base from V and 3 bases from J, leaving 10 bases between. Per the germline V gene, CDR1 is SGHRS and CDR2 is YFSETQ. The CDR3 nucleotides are TGCGCCAGCAGCTTGAAGGGGTTACACTATGGCTACACCTTC. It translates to CASSLKGLHYGYTF.

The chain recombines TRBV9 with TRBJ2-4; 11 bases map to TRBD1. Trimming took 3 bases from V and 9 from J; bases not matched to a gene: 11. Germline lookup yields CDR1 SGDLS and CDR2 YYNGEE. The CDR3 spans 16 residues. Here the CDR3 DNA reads TGTGCCAGCAGCGCGGCCTCCGGGACAGGGGGAAGCATTCAGTACTTC. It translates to CASSAASGTGGSIQYF.

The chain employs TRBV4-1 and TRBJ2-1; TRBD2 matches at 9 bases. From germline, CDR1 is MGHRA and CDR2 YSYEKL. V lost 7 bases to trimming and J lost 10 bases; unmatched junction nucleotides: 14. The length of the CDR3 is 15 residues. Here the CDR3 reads CASKNRASGIGEQFF. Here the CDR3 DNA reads TGCGCCAGCAAGAATAGGGCTAGCGGGATAGGAGAGCAGTTCTTC.

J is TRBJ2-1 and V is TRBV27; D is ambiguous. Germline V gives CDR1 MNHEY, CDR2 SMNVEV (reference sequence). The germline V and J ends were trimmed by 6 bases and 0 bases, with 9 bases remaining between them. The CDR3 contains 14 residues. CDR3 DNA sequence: TGTGCCAGCAGAGTGGATGGCTCCTACAATGAGCAGTTCTTC. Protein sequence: CASRVDGSYNEQFF.

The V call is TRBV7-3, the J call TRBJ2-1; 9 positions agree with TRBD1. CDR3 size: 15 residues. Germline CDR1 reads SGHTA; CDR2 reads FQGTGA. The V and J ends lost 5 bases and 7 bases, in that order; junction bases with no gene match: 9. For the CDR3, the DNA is TGTGCCAGCAGCACTTCCGGGACAGGGAAGAATGAGCAGTTCTTC. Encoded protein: CASSTSGTGKNEQFF.

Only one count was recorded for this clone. The CDR3 is CASSTSGAYNEQFF. The CDR3 region has the DNA TGTGCCAGCAGTACTAGCGGGGCCTACAATGAGCAGTTCTTC. The gene calls are TRBV2 and TRBJ2-1; 10 positions match TRBD2. This CDR3 region has 14 residues. V was pared by 5 bases and J by 2 bases, with 0 bases of the junction left unmatched. Germline V lookup: CDR1 SNHLY, CDR2 FYNNEI.